The clone carrying this TCR beta chain was seen repeatedly, ten times or more. Its antigen is as yet unknown. Germline-derived CDR1 and CDR2 are DFQATT and SNEGSKA (reference sequence). V shed 6 bases and J 8 bases; nucleotides not matched to a gene: 11. The CDR3 runs 13 residues. This sample stems from a study of naive and memory T cell subsets. Whole-study findings and limits: TCR transcript changes with activation or differentiation may affect this RNA method.

Four PCR rounds used nested alpha and beta constant region primers plus the SP2 primer. For blood and skin samples, reverse transcription used TCR alpha and beta constant primers. TCRdb passed the UMI-ligation and nested PCR reads through MiXCR, listing each CDR3 protein once. The sample has about 26,000 distinct CDR3 sequences, around 4.9% seen once. An oligonucleotide containing a UMI was ligated to the 3' end of TCR cDNA. Cells were not sorted; total RNA input targeted about 1 to 1000 ng. The clonotype was recovered from an adult in good health. The sample taken for sequencing was blood. The chain combines TRBV20-1 with TRBJ1-2, with TRBD1 matching over 8 bases. CDR3 sequence reads: CSAETGGGFGYTF. DNA of the CDR3: TGCAGTGCCGAAACAGGGGGGGGCTTCGGCTACACCTTC.